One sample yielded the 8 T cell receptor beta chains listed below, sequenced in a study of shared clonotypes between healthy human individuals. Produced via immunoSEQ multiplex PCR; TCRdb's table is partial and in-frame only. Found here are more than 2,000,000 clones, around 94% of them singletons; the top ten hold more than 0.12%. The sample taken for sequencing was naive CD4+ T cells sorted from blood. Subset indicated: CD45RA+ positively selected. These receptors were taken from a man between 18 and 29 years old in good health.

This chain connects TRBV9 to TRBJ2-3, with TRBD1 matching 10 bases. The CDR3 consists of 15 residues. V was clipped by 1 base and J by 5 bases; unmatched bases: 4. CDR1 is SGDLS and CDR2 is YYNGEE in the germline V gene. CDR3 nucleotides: TGTGCCAGCAGCGTACGAGGACAGGGGGTAGATACGCAGTATTTT. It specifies CASSVRGQGVDTQYF.

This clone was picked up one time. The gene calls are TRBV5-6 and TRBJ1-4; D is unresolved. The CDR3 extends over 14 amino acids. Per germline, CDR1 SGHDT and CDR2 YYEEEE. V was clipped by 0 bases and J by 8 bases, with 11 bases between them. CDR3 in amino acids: CASSLGREGEKLFF. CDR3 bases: TGTGCCAGCAGCTTGGGAAGGGAGGGAGAAAAACTGTTTTTT.

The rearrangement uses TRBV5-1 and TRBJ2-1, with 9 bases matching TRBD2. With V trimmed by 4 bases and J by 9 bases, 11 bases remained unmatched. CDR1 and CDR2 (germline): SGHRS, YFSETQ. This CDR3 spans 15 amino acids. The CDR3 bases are TGCGCCAGCAGCCCACCTGGGACTAGCATAATTGAGCAGTTCTTC. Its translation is CASSPPGTSIIEQFF.

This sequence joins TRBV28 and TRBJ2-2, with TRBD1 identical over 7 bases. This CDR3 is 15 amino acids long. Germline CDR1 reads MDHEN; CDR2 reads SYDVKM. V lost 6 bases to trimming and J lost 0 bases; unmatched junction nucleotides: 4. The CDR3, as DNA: TGTGCCAGCAGAGCAGGGGGTTCGAACACCGGGGAGCTGTTTTTT. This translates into CASRAGGSNTGELFF.

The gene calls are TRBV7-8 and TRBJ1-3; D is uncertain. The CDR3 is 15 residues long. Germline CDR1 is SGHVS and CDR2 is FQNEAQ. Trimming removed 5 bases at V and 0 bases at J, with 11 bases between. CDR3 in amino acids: CASSLTPGSGNTIYF. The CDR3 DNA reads TGTGCCAGCAGCCTAACCCCTGGCTCTGGAAACACCATATATTTT.

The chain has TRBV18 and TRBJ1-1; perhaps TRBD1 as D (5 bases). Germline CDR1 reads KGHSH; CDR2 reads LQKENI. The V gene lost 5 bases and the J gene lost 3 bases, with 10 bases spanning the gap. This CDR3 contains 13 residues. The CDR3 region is CASSLGVDTEAFF. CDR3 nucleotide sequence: TGTGCCAGCTCATTGGGGGTCGACACTGAAGCTTTCTTT.

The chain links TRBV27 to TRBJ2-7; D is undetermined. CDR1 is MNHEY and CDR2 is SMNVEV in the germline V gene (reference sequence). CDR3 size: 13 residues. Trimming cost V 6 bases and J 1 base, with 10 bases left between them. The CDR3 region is CASSLPPSYEQYF. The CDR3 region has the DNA TGTGCCAGCAGCCTTCCACCTTCCTACGAGCAGTACTTC.

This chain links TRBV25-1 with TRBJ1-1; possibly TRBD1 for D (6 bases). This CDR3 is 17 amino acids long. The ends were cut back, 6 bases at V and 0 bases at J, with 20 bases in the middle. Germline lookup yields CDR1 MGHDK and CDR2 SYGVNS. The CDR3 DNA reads TGTGCCAGCAGGGGGGTGGGCAGGGGAACCTTGAACACTGAAGCTTTCTTT. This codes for CASRGVGRGTLNTEAFF.